Given below is one TCR beta chain in context. The target of this receptor is not known. Nothing much larger sits one base from this clone, and base qualities are not available. This sample is drawn from a study of graft-versus-host responses after intestinal transplantation (TCRdb year 2021). Looking at the study overall: The transplants that recipients received were multivisceral, liver-intestinal, or isolated intestinal. Of the roughly 26 intestinal transplant recipients enrolled in the cohort, one of whom was a retransplant, a few patients without pretransplant specimens were excluded. All recipients received anti-thymocyte globulin induction followed by maintenance tacrolimus and steroids for about three years. Samples from a few later patients were sequenced in-house on an Illumina MiSeq with MiXCR processing rather than by the commercial service. Bulk TCR-beta CDR3 sequencing was used to track graft-versus-host and host-versus-graft alloreactive T cell clones in the graft, circulation and bone marrow after intestinal transplantation. To identify alloreactive clones, pre-transplant mixed lymphocyte reaction products were sequenced and then compared with unstimulated pre-transplant donor and recipient T cells. Donor T cell macrochimerism was defined as a peak of at least 4% donor T cells among recipient peripheral blood mononuclear cells.

Receptors were amplified or captured by the immunoSEQ multiplex PCR assay. In most patients, genomic DNA was isolated using the Qiagen DNeasy Blood and Tissue Kit and sent frozen to Adaptive Biotechnologies for TCR sequencing. For most patients, genomic DNA was subjected to high-throughput TCR-beta CDR3 sequencing by Adaptive Biotechnologies. As for the original processing: TCR sequencing data for over 15 patients were retrieved from Adaptive's ImmunoSEQ software; a few other patients were processed with MiXCR and VDJtools. To correct CD4 versus CD8 sorting errors, any sequence found in both subsets at a frequency ratio below 5:1 was removed. CDR3 nucleotide sequences shared by donor and recipient were removed because the origin of these sequences could not be assigned. Alloreactive clones required at least 2-fold expansion over unstimulated cells and minimum CFSE-low frequency of 0.002% (template counts) or 0.001% (read counts). Clones were considered mappable if detected in sequenced pre-transplant spleen, lymph node, or MLR CFSE-low populations of the donor or recipient. The cumulative frequency of alloreactive clones was calculated as a percentage of all sequences, weighted by copy number. As stored in TCRdb, this immuneACCESS dataset retains in-frame rearrangements with V and J assigned. A fraction of the clones does not appear; measured against another copy, unresolved V genes explain less than half of the discrepancy, and the remainder lacks a known reason. The V and J calls and clone size were taken over from that table, and D and trimming were inferred from the DNA. Present in this sample are about 120,000 clones, approximately 96% of which were seen just once. The top ten clonotypes cover more than 3% of the sample.

Beyond this particular receptor, the publication reports: In patients with donor T cell macrochimerism, the allografts had high GvH to HvG T cell clonal ratios. The relatively low number and heterogeneity of intestinal transplant patients limited the conclusions. Peak levels of circulating GvH clones were associated with declines in HvG clones early after transplant. GvH clones were found in recipient bone marrow, and some of the GvH clones appeared earlier in ileal mucosa or blood, which is consistent with an intestinal mucosal origin.

Its CDR3 holds 14 amino acids, cysteine through phenylalanine. Only CDR3 DNA remains: 42 bases, in frame from the first base. In the germline V gene, CDR1 corresponds to SGDLS and CDR2 to YYNGEE. Trimming leaves V shorter by 2 bases and J shorter by 5 bases, with the junction holding 5 bases beyond the gene matches. This specimen's time point label, interpreted: cells obtained before transplantation from donor or recipient. CD3+CD4+ and CD3+CD8+ populations were FACS-sorted from unstimulated pre-transplant donor and recipient cells taken from spleen or lymph nodes. Sequenced material: unstimulated CD8+ T cells sorted from spleen or lymph node cells, taken before intestinal transplant. The V and J genes are TRBV9 and TRBJ2-7, with 9 middle bases fitting TRBD1. The clonotype originates from a human donor who received an intestinal transplant. The CDR3 protein: CASSVGQGVNEQYF. The DNA sequence is as follows: TGTGCCAGCAGCGTGGGACAGGGTGTAAACGAGCAGTACTTC.